Following are 23 T cell receptor beta chains from one sample sequenced in a study of PD-L1 blockade in urothelial cancer. Noted time point: pretreatment peripheral blood. The assay was immunoSEQ multiplex PCR, and TCRdb's table has in-frame clones only and misses some. The repertoire has 45,000 or so clones, 82% of them found once; the top ten carry approximately 1.9%. Sequences were derived from PBMCs, sampled around atezolizumab (anti-PD-L1) treatment. These receptors were taken from a man over 45 with urothelial cancer.

This clone appeared once. This chain connects TRBV11-3 to TRBJ1-1; D gene ambiguous. The V gene lost 3 bases and the J gene lost 4 bases, with 9 bases spanning the gap. The CDR3 contains 13 residues. Per the germline V gene, CDR1 is SGHNT and CDR2 is YENEEA. CDR3 in DNA: TGTGCCAGCAGCTTGGCGGAGGGCACTGAAGCTTTCTTT. Translation gives CASSLAEGTEAFF.

Only a few counts were recorded for this clone. The chain couples TRBV11-1 to TRBJ1-2; D not resolved. This CDR3 is 12 amino acids long. Deletions cut 3 bases from V and 4 bases from J, with 6 bases between. Germline V gene lookup returns CDR1 SGHAT and CDR2 FQDESV (reference sequence). DNA of the CDR3: TGTGCCAGCAGCTTCGGTCGCTATGGCTACACCTTC. Its protein product is CASSFGRYGYTF.

The J gene is TRBJ2-1, the V gene TRBV6-1; 8 bases match TRBD2. V lost 4 bases to trimming and J lost 8 bases; unmatched junction nucleotides: 4. The V gene's germline CDR1 is MNHNS and CDR2 SASEGT. The CDR3 totals 13 residues. The chain's CDR3 is CASSGLARDEQFF. The CDR3 DNA reads TGTGCCAGCAGTGGACTAGCGAGGGATGAGCAGTTCTTC.

This clone was seen only once. This sequence joins TRBV11-2 and TRBJ2-7; 9 bases map to TRBD1. Germline CDR1 and CDR2: SGHAT and FQNNGV. The length of the CDR3 is 14 residues. Unmatched junction bases numbered 3, after V lost 4 bases and J lost 2 bases. The CDR3 spells CASSWGQGTYEQYF. The CDR3 region has the DNA TGTGCCAGCAGCTGGGGACAGGGTACCTACGAGCAGTACTTC.

V is TRBV18 and J is TRBJ2-1; 13 positions match TRBD2. The CDR3 runs 15 residues. Looked up from germline, CDR1 is KGHSH and CDR2 is LQKENI. V lost 2 bases and J lost 10; bases outside the gene matches: 5. The CDR3 is CASSPGLAGVEEQFF. The CDR3 DNA follows: TGTGCCAGCTCACCAGGACTAGCGGGAGTGGAAGAGCAGTTCTTC.

The V and J genes are TRBV12-5 and TRBJ1-5; D unclear. This CDR3 comprises 12 residues. Germline values: CDR1 LGHNT, CDR2 FRNRAP. Trimming shortened V by 3 bases and J by 5 bases, and 5 bases separated the two germline ends. The CDR3 spells CASGFGDQPQHF. The CDR3 DNA reads TGTGCTAGTGGTTTCGGAGATCAGCCCCAGCATTTT.

The CDR3 loop reads CAISLLGGMNTEAFF. In nucleotides, the CDR3 is TGTGCCATCAGCCTGCTAGGCGGCATGAACACTGAAGCTTTCTTT. The rearrangement joins TRBV10-3 to TRBJ1-1; D remains ambiguous. In germline, CDR1 is ENHRY, CDR2 SYGVKD. This CDR3 has 15 amino acids. Trimming left V 6 bases short and J 0 bases short, with 14 bases between.

In this sample, this clone turned up a few times. The V and J genes are TRBV6-5 and TRBJ1-5, with a weak D call TRBD1 (5 bases). V dropped 6 bases and J dropped 4 bases, with 13 bases sitting between them. The CDR3 covers 14 residues. The germline V gene encodes CDR1 MNHEY and CDR2 SVGAGI. The CDR3 loop reads CASRGLGTNQPQHF. The CDR3 DNA follows: TGTGCCAGCAGGGGCTTAGGGACTAATCAGCCCCAGCATTTT.

This chain connects TRBV7-3 to TRBJ2-1, with no clear D. Trimming left V 4 bases short and J 4 bases short, with 8 bases between. The germline V gene encodes CDR1 SGHTA and CDR2 FQGTGA. The CDR3 extends over 13 amino acids. CDR3 coding DNA: TGTGCCAGCAGCTCCCAACGGTACAATGAGCAGTTCTTC. Encoded protein: CASSSQRYNEQFF.

This chain connects TRBV9 to TRBJ1-2, with D maybe TRBD1 (5 bases). This CDR3 has 14 residues. The V gene's germline CDR1 is SGDLS and CDR2 YYNGEE. The V end lost 0 bases, the J end lost 7 bases, and 13 bases lay between the germline ends. The CDR3 region has the DNA TGTGCCAGCAGCGTAGATGGCAGGGTCTCTGGCTACACCTTC. Translating gives CASSVDGRVSGYTF.

The chain carries TRBV9 and TRBJ1-1, with 12 bases fitting TRBD1. J gave up 7 bases and V 0 bases, and 13 bases lay outside the gene matches. The CDR3 covers 18 residues. Germline V lookup: CDR1 SGDLS, CDR2 YYNGEE. The CDR3 is CASSVGPGQGASDFEAFF. The CDR3 coding sequence is TGTGCCAGCAGCGTAGGCCCGGGACAGGGGGCTTCCGACTTTGAAGCTTTCTTT.

This chain links TRBV6-4 with TRBJ2-7, with 7 positions matching TRBD1. V gave up 9 bases and J gave up 3 bases; unmatched junction bases: 8. The CDR3 sequence is 13 residues long. CDR1 is MRHNA and CDR2 is SNTAGT in the germline V gene. CDR3 DNA: TGTGCCAGTACCCGGACAGGCTACTACGAGCAGTACGTC. As protein: CASTRTGYYEQYV.

CDR3 DNA sequence: TGTGCCAGCTTACGGGACAACTCCTACGAGCAGTACTTC. Amino acid sequence: CASLRDNSYEQYF. The V call is TRBV6-1, the J call TRBJ2-7; D is perhaps TRBD1 (6 bases). Germline assignment: CDR1 MNHNS and CDR2 SASEGT. The CDR3 runs to 13 residues. V lost 8 bases to trimming and J lost 0 bases, with 11 bases between them.

The chain combines TRBV11-1 with TRBJ2-6; no firm D call. From germline, CDR1 is SGHAT and CDR2 FQDESV (reference sequence). The CDR3 runs 14 residues. Deletions cut 5 bases from V and 0 bases from J, with 5 bases between. This CDR3 reads CASSPVSGANVLTF. The DNA of the CDR3 is TGTGCCAGCAGCCCTGTCTCTGGGGCCAACGTCCTGACTTTC.

This clone was seen only once. The genes are TRBV2 and TRBJ2-5, with unresolved D. V lost 5 bases, J lost 3 bases, and 16 bases lay in between. This CDR3 spans 15 amino acids. In germline, CDR1 is SNHLY, CDR2 FYNNEI. The CDR3 reads CASSLLTRSKETQYF. CDR3 DNA: TGTGCCAGCAGTCTTCTGACTCGCAGCAAAGAGACCCAGTACTTC.

The V call is TRBV2, the J call TRBJ1-1; D uncertain. CDR1 and CDR2 (germline): SNHLY, FYNNEI. This CDR3 region has 13 residues. The V gene lost 4 bases and the J gene lost 1 base, with 7 bases spanning the gap. The CDR3 region is CASSALENTEAFF. DNA of the CDR3: TGTGCCAGCAGTGCTTTAGAGAACACTGAAGCTTTCTTT.

V gene TRBV18 combines with J gene TRBJ2-7, with 7 bases aligning to TRBD1. Per the germline V gene, CDR1 is KGHSH and CDR2 is LQKENI. V gave up 5 bases and J gave up 6 bases; unmatched junction bases: 10. The CDR3 runs to 14 residues. The CDR3 sequence: CASSAVTGAGEQYF. Here the CDR3 DNA reads TGTGCCAGCTCAGCGGTCACAGGGGCGGGCGAGCAGTACTTC.

The chain employs TRBV5-1 and TRBJ2-3, with D maybe TRBD2 (7 bases). The germline V gene encodes CDR1 SGHRS and CDR2 YFSETQ. Trimming cost V 0 bases and J 4 bases, with 15 bases left between them. The CDR3 runs 16 residues. The DNA for the CDR3 is TGCGCCAGCAGCTTGGGCCTGGGGGGGGGCGCAGATACGCAGTATTTT. Amino acids: CASSLGLGGGADTQYF.

This clone was observed a few times. The gene calls are TRBV6-5 and TRBJ1-5; D is perhaps TRBD1 (5 bases). V was shortened by 6 bases and J by 5 bases, with 17 bases between the two germline ends. Germline CDR1 reads MNHEY; CDR2 reads SVGAGI. This CDR3 region has 15 residues. The CDR3 coding sequence is TGTGCCAGCAGCCCCGAGGGGACTCTATATCAGCCCCAGCATTTT. This sequence encodes CASSPEGTLYQPQHF.

CDR3 sequence: CASSVAKLNTGELFF. The CDR3 DNA is TGTGCCAGCAGCGTAGCTAAGTTGAACACCGGGGAGCTGTTTTTT. The chain carries TRBV9 and TRBJ2-2; no clear D gene. Germline V gives CDR1 SGDLS, CDR2 YYNGEE. The CDR3 has 15 amino acids. Between the trimmed V and J ends, which lost 0 bases and 1 base, there was a span of 7 bases.

V is TRBV19 and J is TRBJ2-2; no definite D call. Germline CDR1 reads LNHDA; CDR2 reads SQIVND (reference sequence). The CDR3 contains 15 residues. Deletions cut 1 base from V and 1 base from J, with 7 bases between. The CDR3 sequence: CASSIGGVNTGELFF. In DNA form, the CDR3 reads TGTGCCAGTAGTATAGGCGGTGTGAACACCGGGGAGCTGTTTTTT.

The V and J genes are TRBV4-1 and TRBJ1-3; D gene uncertain. V was clipped by 4 bases and J by 3 bases, with 10 bases between them. The CDR3 sequence is 14 residues long. Germline V lookup: CDR1 MGHRA, CDR2 YSYEKL. The DNA of the CDR3 is TGCGCCAGCAGCCTATCCGACATTGGAAACACCATATATTTT. Translation gives CASSLSDIGNTIYF.

Comment on this clone: The junction does not match germline at one end; this may be a read error. The chain has TRBV7-7 and TRBJ2-3; D might be TRBD1 (6 bases). This CDR3 comprises 13 residues. Germline loops: CDR1 SSHAT, CDR2 FNYEAQ (reference sequence). CDR3 sequence reads: CASSLGRGDTQYF. The CDR3 DNA reads as TGTGCTAGCAGCTTAGGCAGGGGAGATACGCAGTATTTT.